Presented here are 18 T cell receptor beta chains from one specimen sequenced in a study of CD8 T cells in Susac syndrome (dated by TCRdb to between 2018 and 2021). Library method: the immunoSEQ multiplex PCR assay. RNA was extracted with the RNeasy kit and about 0.5 to 1 ug was reverse transcribed using random hexamers. TCRdb passed the public sequencing reads through fastp at Q25 and MiXCR, retaining productive beta sequences. Duplicate CDR3 protein sequences are folded into a single record with the most common DNA and genes. Recorded for this sample are 330,000 or so distinct CDR3 sequences; 75% to 90% of them occurred a single time. The ten most abundant clones make up around 0.2% of the sample. Sequencing used CD8+ T cells from PBMCs. These TCRs come from a human donor with multiple sclerosis.

The chain carries TRBV14 and TRBJ2-3; a weak D match, TRBD2 (6 bases). The CDR3 has 12 amino acids. Germline assignment: CDR1 SGHDN and CDR2 FVKESK. Trimming removed 1 base at V and 11 bases at J, with 10 bases between. The CDR3 is CASSQGLVGQYF. The DNA of the CDR3 is TGTGCCAGCAGCCAAGGACTAGTGGGGCAGTATTTT.

The chain has TRBV29-1 and TRBJ2-7; 9 nucleotides match TRBD2. The V segment lost 7 bases and the J segment 4 bases; nucleotides outside the gene matches: 8. Looked up from germline, CDR1 is SQVTM and CDR2 is ANQGSEA. The CDR3 consists of 13 residues. The CDR3: CSAVTSGSYEQYF. CDR3 nucleotide sequence: TGCAGCGCTGTGACTAGCGGATCTTACGAGCAGTACTTC.

This rearrangement joins TRBV4-2 to TRBJ2-7, with 7 positions matching TRBD2. Germline V gene lookup returns CDR1 LGHNA and CDR2 YNFKEQ. The CDR3 spans 16 residues. Losses at the gene ends were 1 base for V and 5 bases for J; bases not matched to a gene: 11. This CDR3 reads CASSQVGEGPFNEQYF. In DNA, the CDR3 is TGTGCCAGCAGCCAAGTGGGGGAGGGGCCTTTCAACGAGCAGTACTTC.

This rearrangement joins TRBV12-3 or TRBV12-4 to TRBJ2-2; 8 nucleotides agree with TRBD2. The CDR3 consists of 14 residues. With 9 bases clipped from V and 8 bases from J, the junction kept 11 bases outside the gene matches. CDR3 sequence reads: CASSTSGRAGELFF. For the CDR3, the DNA is TGTGCCAGTTCGACAAGCGGGAGAGCTGGGGAGCTGTTTTTT.

The chain couples TRBV9 to TRBJ1-2; D possibly corresponds to TRBD1 (5 bases). The CDR3 covers 13 residues. CDR1 and CDR2 from the germline V gene are SGDLS and YYNGEE. V dropped 1 base and J dropped 8 bases, with 12 bases sitting between them. The CDR3 loop is CASSVSGGSGYTF. The DNA for the CDR3 is TGTGCCAGCAGCGTATCTGGGGGGAGCGGCTACACCTTC.

J is TRBJ2-7 and V is TRBV21-1; the table's TRBD1 call for D was not verified on the DNA. TRBV21-1 is a recognized pseudogene. This CDR3 region has 14 residues. The CDR3 coding sequence is TGTGCCAGCAGCAAACGCACAGGGAACTACGAGCAGTACTTC. Its protein is CASSKRTGNYEQYF.

The chain couples TRBV27 to TRBJ2-1; D remains ambiguous. CDR1 and CDR2 from the germline V gene are MNHEY and SMNVEV (reference sequence). This CDR3 comprises 12 residues. V was trimmed by 5 bases and J by 7 bases, leaving 9 bases between them. CDR3 residues: CASSTDLNEQFF. The CDR3 nucleotides read TGTGCCAGCAGTACCGACCTGAATGAGCAGTTCTTC.

This chain links TRBV9 with TRBJ2-1, with D tentatively TRBD2 (7 bases). Germline CDR1 and CDR2: SGDLS and YYNGEE. This CDR3 is 16 amino acids long. Trimming cost V 4 bases and J 3 bases, with 17 bases left between them. In DNA, the CDR3 is TGTGCCAGCAGCCCCCCCGGGCGGGGGCACTACAATGAGCAGTTCTTC. Its protein is CASSPPGRGHYNEQFF.

The rearrangement links TRBV7-2 to TRBJ2-4; D possibly uses TRBD1 or TRBD2 (5 bases each). The CDR3 loop spans 13 amino acids. Germline V gives CDR1 SGHTA, CDR2 FQGNSA. V dropped 5 bases and J dropped 9 bases, with 14 bases sitting between them. CDR3 sequence (DNA): TGTGCCAGCAGCGGGGACGGGCCCAGCATTCAGTACTTC. Its protein is CASSGDGPSIQYF.

V and J are TRBV6-5 and TRBJ1-1; 10 bases line up with TRBD1. Losses at the gene ends were 2 bases for V and 0 bases for J; bases not matched to a gene: 15. The CDR3 has 20 amino acids. Germline assignment: CDR1 MNHEY and CDR2 SVGAGI. The DNA for the CDR3 is TGTGCCAGCAGTTACCTAACCCCACTCCGGGACAGGGGCCTGAACACTGAAGCTTTCTTT. It codes for CASSYLTPLRDRGLNTEAFF.

V gene TRBV3-1 combines with J gene TRBJ2-4; 7 bases match TRBD2. V dropped 5 bases and J dropped 3; count of bases not matched to a gene: 4. The germline CDR1 and CDR2 sequences are LGHDT and YNNKEL (reference sequence). This CDR3 is 14 amino acids long. The CDR3 DNA reads TGTGCCAGCAGCAAAGGCGGGGGCAAAAACATTCAGTACTTC. Residues: CASSKGGGKNIQYF.

V is TRBV6-5 and J is TRBJ2-5, with a weak D call TRBD1 (6 bases). The V end was cut by 5 bases, the J end by 5 bases, with 12 bases between. There are 13 residues in the CDR3. Germline-derived CDR1 and CDR2 are MNHEY and SVGAGI. CDR3 region: CASSEQGGETQYF. The CDR3 region has the DNA TGTGCCAGCAGTGAACAGGGCGGGGAGACCCAGTACTTC.

The gene calls are TRBV11-1 and TRBJ2-7; no reliable D call. Trimming stripped 7 bases from V and 0 bases from J, with 10 bases between. The CDR3 consists of 13 residues. Germline CDR1 and CDR2: SGHAT and FQDESV (reference sequence). The CDR3 spells CASKVSSSYEQYF. DNA for the CDR3: TGTGCCAGCAAAGTTTCAAGCTCCTACGAGCAGTACTTC. The complete variable domain, with remaining parts taken from reference TRBV11-1 and TRBJ2-7, reads EAEVAQSPRYKITEKSQAVAFWCDPISGHATLYWYRQILGQGPELLVQFQDESVVDDSQLPKDRFSAERLKGVDSTLKIQPAELGDSAMYLCASKVSSSYEQYFGPGTRLTVT.

This sequence joins TRBV4-2 and TRBJ2-2, with D perhaps matching TRBD1 (6 bases). The CDR3 length is 17 residues. Germline CDR1 is LGHNA and CDR2 is YNFKEQ. Trimming stripped 0 bases from V and 1 base from J, with 12 bases between. The CDR3 sequence: CASSQDPRGENTGELFF. The CDR3 nucleotides are TGTGCCAGCAGCCAAGATCCCAGGGGAGAGAACACCGGGGAGCTGTTTTTT.

This chain links TRBV4-3 with TRBJ2-7, with 7 positions matching TRBD2. The junction had 7 bases not matched to a gene; V was cut back by 2 bases and J by 0 bases. Looked up from germline, CDR1 is LGHNA and CDR2 is YSLEER. The CDR3 runs to 16 residues. This CDR3 is CASSQTSAGASYEQYF. The CDR3 DNA is TGCGCCAGCAGCCAAACTAGCGCGGGAGCCTCCTACGAGCAGTACTTC.

The chain couples TRBV4-3 to TRBJ2-4, with a weak D call TRBD1 (6 bases). CDR3 length: 16 residues. Germline CDR1 LGHNA, CDR2 YSLEER. The V end was cut by 0 bases, the J end by 7 bases, with 16 bases between. CDR3 region: CASSQEGQGSVNIQYF. DNA of the CDR3: TGCGCCAGCAGCCAAGAGGGTCAGGGGTCTGTCAACATTCAGTACTTC.

The chain couples TRBV29-1 to TRBJ2-7; D gene ambiguous. Germline values: CDR1 SQVTM, CDR2 ANQGSEA. This CDR3 comprises 14 residues. Trimming took 1 base from V and 3 from J, leaving 13 bases between them. CDR3 nucleotide sequence: TGCAGCGTTGAAGGTTCAGCCTCTAACTACGAGCAGTACTTC. It is translated as CSVEGSASNYEQYF.

The J gene is TRBJ2-5, the V gene TRBV12-3 or TRBV12-4, with D unclear. This CDR3 spans 14 amino acids. Deletions cut 5 bases from V and 2 bases from J, with 12 bases between. The CDR3: CASSPGLRQETQYF. The CDR3 DNA reads as TGTGCCAGCAGTCCCGGCCTCAGGCAAGAGACCCAGTACTTC.